This T cell receptor (beta chain) appears in the sequencing data of a study of T cell repertoires in cytomegalovirus infection. Turning to the study itself: The public TCR beta signatures pointed to both CMV infection and matching HLA type.

TCRdb re-called the reads with MiXCR, one entry per CDR3 protein. The data hold just under 550,000 distinct CDR3 sequences, with more than 20% observed a single time. Sample: PBMCs. This receptor was obtained from a human donor in good health (CMV status not recorded). Some clones in this sample may be carry-over from other donors' samples.

The DNA for the CDR3 is TGTGCCAGTAGTATAAGATCAACTAATGAAAAACTGTTTTTT. As protein: CASSIRSTNEKLFF. This chain uses TRBV19 with TRBJ1-4; no definite D call. Germline CDR1 LNHDA, CDR2 SQIVND (reference sequence). The CDR3 contains 14 residues. Trimming removed 2 bases at V and 0 bases at J, with 4 bases between.